Listed below are T cell receptor beta chains from one sample, sequenced in a study of cytomegalovirus exposure and HLA in healthy donors. Generated by immunoSEQ multiplex PCR, the TCRdb table keeps only in-frame clones and is missing some. The sample holds approximately 150,000 clones, roughly 80% seen once. The sequencing sample was made of PBMCs. These receptors all come from a woman in her sixties in good health and CMV-seronegative. The CDR3 runs from the conserved cysteine through the conserved F or W. A D gene is named only where the DNA matches it firmly. Clone size is shown for a subset of rows, as once, few, many or a class of expanded clone.

few	TRBV10-3	TRBJ1-1	NA	CATRGSPGRAMAFF	TGTGCCACGAGGGGGAGTCCCGGACGAGCTATGGCTTTCTTT
NA	TRBV27	TRBJ1-4	NA	CASSFAGEISEKLFF	TGTGCCAGCAGTTTCGCAGGGGAGATAAGTGAAAAACTGTTTTTT
NA	TRBV5-1	TRBJ2-1	TRBD2	CASSLPGGGNEQFF	TGCGCCAGCAGCTTGCCGGGAGGGGGGAATGAGCAGTTCTTC
NA	TRBV5-4	TRBJ2-7	TRBD1	CASSGGTGSAYEQYF	TGTGCCAGCAGCGGCGGGACAGGGAGTGCCTACGAGCAGTACTTC
NA	TRBV4-1	TRBJ1-2	NA	CASSQPRADLYGYTF	TGCGCCAGCAGCCAACCGAGAGCGGATTTGTATGGCTACACCTTC
NA	TRBV5-5	TRBJ1-6	NA	CASSLGQSLYNSPLHF	TGTGCCAGCAGCTTGGGTCAGTCCCTCTATAATTCACCCCTCCACTTT
NA	TRBV18	TRBJ2-2	NA	CASSPRPTGTGELFF	TGTGCCAGCTCACCGAGGCCCACGGGGACCGGGGAGCTGTTTTTT
once	TRBV15	TRBJ1-2	NA	CATSRDYGGYGLAGYTF	TGTGCCACCAGCAGAGATTACGGCGGCTATGGCTTAGCTGGCTACACCTTC
NA	TRBV28	TRBJ2-3	TRBD2	CASSLPLAVDTQYF	TGTGCCAGCAGTTTACCACTAGCGGTAGATACGCAGTATTTT
NA	TRBV6-6	TRBJ1-3	NA	CASSPARGIDTIYF	TGTGCCAGCAGCCCGGCACGGGGTATTGACACCATATATTTT
NA	TRBV6-5	TRBJ1-2	NA	CASSYLGQAYSF	TGTGCCAGCAGTTACTTAGGTCAGGCCTACTCCTTC
NA	TRBV30	TRBJ2-1	TRBD1	CAWSVQGQGFGAYNEQFF	TGTGCCTGGAGTGTACAGGGACAGGGATTTGGGGCCTACAATGAGCAGTTCTTC
NA	TRBV15	TRBJ2-7	NA	CATSRVLSTYEQYF	TGTGCCACCAGCAGAGTCCTGAGTACCTACGAGCAGTACTTC
NA	TRBV14	TRBJ2-6	NA	CASRSSGANVLTF	TGTGCCAGCAGATCGTCTGGGGCCAACGTCCTGACTTTC